This T cell receptor (beta chain) was sequenced for a study of T cell responses to AZD1222 COVID-19 vaccine (dated by TCRdb to the early 2020s). Background on the whole study: TCR sequencing covered more than 230 trial participants: 200 to 210 given two doses of AZD1222 and 26 given two doses of MenACWY control vaccine. Trial participants were enrolled by age into subgroups of 18-55, 56-69 and 70-plus years, and around 150, 28 and 57 TCR-sequenced participants, respectively, were included in these subgroups.

This specimen's time point label, per the study, means: about 28 days (+/-7) after the second vaccine dose. AZD1222 recipients given second doses at about 4 weeks or at about 12 weeks were pooled, since spike-specific TCR depth and breadth were not found to differ between the two schedules. Vaccinee samples came from UK trials COV001 and COV002, including a single-blind randomized controlled phase 2/3 trial of AZD1222 (ChAdOx1 nCoV-19) in healthy adults. For TCRbeta chain sequencing, PBMC samples were collected from trial participants at day 0 and at day 28 after the second dose. Findings and caveats that apply to the study as a whole: After two AZD1222 doses, spike-specific TCR breadth and depth were significantly higher than at day 0 and than in MenACWY recipients. Conclusions about previously exposed vaccinees are limited because only 5 or 6 AZD1222 recipients were SARS-CoV-2 seropositive at baseline. Because no day 14 peak-response samples were available, repertoires were characterized only after the peak T cell response. Reportedly, close to half of the unique spike-specific TCRs recognized epitopes lying outside the regions that are mutated in the B.1.351 and B.1.1.7 variants. Participants were mostly white British and included more females than males, and it was suggested by the authors that clonal diversity may have been underestimated. The vaccine-associated CD4 TCRs covered the entire spike protein, and the dominant responses fell in regions 160-218 and 743-854. The 56-69-year group was small, and its depth increase did not reach significance, likely because of low power.

This clone was detected only a few times. It has no known antigen specificity. It has no much larger one-base neighbor in the sample; base qualities were not kept. The CDR3 regions of human TCRbeta chains were analyzed by immunosequencing. The authors' analysis ran thus. Repertoire TCRs were checked for matches against a reference library of SARS-CoV-2-specific TCRs that had been generated using the MIRA antigen-specificity platform. Breadth was defined as the fraction of unique TCRs that were SARS-CoV-2-associated. Depth was defined as the fraction of total T cells that were SARS-CoV-2-associated. Using the MIRA data, each spike-specific TCR was assigned both to the spike region to which the TCR was reactive and to a CD4 or CD8 class. Log10-transformed breadth and depth values were compared by one-way ANOVA with Sidak's multiple comparisons tests. TCRdb took this table from immuneACCESS and kept in-frame rearrangements with V and J called. Such tables lack part of the clones; where checked against another copy, unresolved V genes explain under half of the gap, and the rest is unexplained. V and J calls and clone size are copied from that table; D and trimming were computed from the DNA. The sample table shows tens of thousands of clones, and about 87% are seen once. The biggest ten clones account for approximately 2.5% of the sample.

Including cysteine and phenylalanine, the CDR3 has 14 amino acids. Only the CDR3 region is kept as DNA, spanning 42 bases read in frame from base 1. CDR1 and CDR2, per the germline V gene, are SNHLY and FYNNEI. The germline V end is reduced by 7 bases and the J end by 5 bases; junction bases left unmatched: 9. This TCR came from an adult who received the AZD1222 COVID-19 vaccine. This sequence uses TRBV2 and TRBJ1-1; TRBD1 agrees with 8 junctional bases. The specimen was peripheral blood, collected 28 days after the second AZD1222 dose. Here the CDR3 is given as CASIIVTGVTEAFF. The nucleotide sequence reads TGTGCCAGCATCATCGTGACAGGGGTTACTGAAGCTTTCTTT.